The sequence of this TCR beta chain was determined in a study of regulatory T cells in long-lasting Graves disease. According to the study, TCR beta libraries were built with iRepertoire HTBI primers and CDR3-region Arm-PCR. TCRdb used MiXCR to reprocess the multiplex PCR reads, holding one entry per CDR3 protein. The sample comprises about 470,000 distinct CDR3 sequences, under 15% of which are singletons, and 16% rests with the top ten. Time point described: newly diagnosed GD, antithyroid drugs for less than 3 months. From PBMCs, RNA was extracted and then used to make the TCR library. Germline CDR1 MNHEY, CDR2 SVGEGT. V shed 10 bases, J shed 0 bases, and the junction held 6 bases outside the gene matches. CDR3 size: 14 residues. This clonotype was detected ten times or more. This same sample was also taken into another study, of T cells in Graves' hyperthyroidism and ophthalmopathy.

V usage is TRBV6-2 or TRBV6-3 and J usage is TRBJ2-7; 10 nucleotides align to TRBD2. This receptor was taken from a woman between 25 and 40 years old with Graves disease. This specimen was peripheral blood mononuclear cells (PBMCs), taken at new diagnosis, from a patient treated with antithyroid drugs. The CDR3 DNA sequence: TGTGCCATACAGAGCGGGAGGGCCTCCTACGAGCAGTACTTC. Its translation: CAIQSGRASYEQYF.